Listed below are T cell receptor beta chains from one sample, sequenced in a study of CD8+ T cells in alopecia areata. Only in-frame clones appear in the TCRdb table, and some are missing; sequencing was by immunoSEQ multiplex PCR. The sample has a few hundred thousand clones; 30% to 40% are singletons. The sample was CD4+ T cells sorted from blood, taken at week 34, from a patient treated with tofacitinib. All receptors come from a human donor with alopecia areata. CDR3s include the opening cysteine and the closing phenylalanine or tryptophan. A D gene is named only where the DNA matches it firmly. Clone size is stated in some rows and not others, as once, few, many or a class when expanded.

>.|.|TRBJ1-2|TRBV7-9
TGTGCCAGCAGTCCCGACCGGACGCGGGGCTACACCTTC
CASSPDRTRGYTF
>TRBD1|.|TRBJ2-6|TRBV4-2
TGTGCCAGCAGCCTTATAGGACAGGGCCTTTCTGGGGCCAACGTCCTGACTTTC
CASSLIGQGLSGANVLTF
>.|few|TRBJ1-1|TRBV15
TGTGCCACCAGCAAGGACATGGGAACTGAAGCTTTCTTT
CATSKDMGTEAFF
>.|few|TRBJ2-3|TRBV5-4
TGTGCCAGCAGCCAAGGGACTTGGACAGATACGCAGTATTTT
CASSQGTWTDTQYF
>.|.|TRBJ2-1|TRBV9
TGTGCCAGCAGCTCGACGCCGGGGGTTGAGCAGTTCTTC
CASSSTPGVEQFF
>.|.|TRBJ1-1|TRBV10-3
TGTGCCATCGGGGACGGCCTCATGAACACTGAAGCTTTCTTT
CAIGDGLMNTEAFF
>.|once|TRBJ2-5|TRBV27
TGTGCCAGCAGTCCCCAAGGCCGAGAGACCCAGTACTTC
CASSPQGRETQYF
>TRBD2|.|TRBJ2-7|TRBV6-1
TGTGCCGGAGCCATGACTAGCGGGAGTTACGAGCAGTACTTC
CAGAMTSGSYEQYF
>TRBD2|.|TRBJ2-2|TRBV7-6
TGTGCCAGCAGTCGTTCTAGGACTAGCGGCGGGGAGCTGTTTTTT
CASSRSRTSGGELFF
>.|few|TRBJ2-1|TRBV9
TGTGCCAGCAGCGTAGTAGGGGAAACCTACAATGAGCAGTTCTTC
CASSVVGETYNEQFF
>.|many|TRBJ2-3|TRBV18
TGTGCCAGCTCACCAGCCATGACAGGCGCTAGCACAGATACGCAGTATTTT
CASSPAMTGASTDTQYF
>.|few|TRBJ1-5|TRBV19
TGTGCCAGTAGTATGTTGGGAGTCTATAGCAATCAGCCCCAGCATTTT
CASSMLGVYSNQPQHF
>TRBD1|few|TRBJ1-1|TRBV19
TGTGCCAGTACCACGGACAGGGGGAACACTGAAGCTTTCTTT
CASTTDRGNTEAFF
>TRBD1|.|TRBJ2-5|TRBV2
TGTGCCAGCAGACGACAGGGTGTGGAGCAAGAGACCCAGTACTTC
CASRRQGVEQETQYF
>TRBD1|.|TRBJ2-7|TRBV27
TGTGCCAGCAGTCAGTACAGGGGCTACGAGCAGTACTTC
CASSQYRGYEQYF
>TRBD1|few|TRBJ2-2|TRBV18
TGTGCCAGCTCACCAGACAGGGTGAACACCGGGGAGCTGTTTTTT
CASSPDRVNTGELFF